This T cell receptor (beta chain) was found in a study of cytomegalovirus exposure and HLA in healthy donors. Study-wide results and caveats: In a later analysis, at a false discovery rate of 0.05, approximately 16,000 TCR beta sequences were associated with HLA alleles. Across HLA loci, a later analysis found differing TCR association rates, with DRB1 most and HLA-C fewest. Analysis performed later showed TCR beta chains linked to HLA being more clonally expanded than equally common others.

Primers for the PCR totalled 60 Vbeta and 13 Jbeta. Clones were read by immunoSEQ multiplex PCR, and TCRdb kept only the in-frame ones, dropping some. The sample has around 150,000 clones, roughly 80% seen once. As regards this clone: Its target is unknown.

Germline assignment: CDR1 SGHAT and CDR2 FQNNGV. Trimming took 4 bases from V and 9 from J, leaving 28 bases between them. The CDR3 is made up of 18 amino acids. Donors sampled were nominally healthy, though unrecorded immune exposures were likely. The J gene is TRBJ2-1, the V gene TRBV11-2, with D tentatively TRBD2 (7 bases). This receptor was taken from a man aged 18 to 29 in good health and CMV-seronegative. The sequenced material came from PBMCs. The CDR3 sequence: CASSSRTASGPIGGEQFF. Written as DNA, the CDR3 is TGTGCCAGCAGCTCCCGAACGGCTAGCGGCCCTATAGGGGGTGAGCAGTTCTTC.